The 27 T cell receptor beta chains reported below all come from one sample, sequenced in a study of blood T cell repertoires in COVID-19. Sequenced by immunoSEQ multiplex PCR; TCRdb stores in-frame clones only, minus some. The sample consists of nearly 350,000 clones, about nine tenths of them appearing once. Sequenced: peripheral blood. Receptor source: a woman between 65 and 79 years old with COVID-19, enrolled during active disease.

CDR3 region: CASSLGAENTEAFF. The DNA for the CDR3 is TGTGCCAGCAGCTTAGGGGCGGAGAACACTGAAGCTTTCTTT. The J gene is TRBJ1-1, the V gene TRBV5-4; weak D call: TRBD1 (5 bases). CDR3 size: 14 residues. Deletions cut 2 bases from V and 1 base from J, with 9 bases between. Germline CDR1 is SGHNT and CDR2 is YYREEE (reference sequence). The full variable domain, in which reference TRBV5-4 and TRBJ1-1 provide the parts outside the CDR3, is ETGVTQSPTHLIKTRGQQVTLRCSSQSGHNTVSWYQQALGQGPQFIFQYYREEENGRGNFPPRFSGLQFPNYSSELNVNALELDDSALYLCASSLGAENTEAFFGQGTRLTVV.

The genes are TRBV9 and TRBJ1-2; D is possibly TRBD1 (6 bases). Trimming left V 7 bases short and J 3 bases short, with 13 bases between. CDR3 length: 13 amino acids. Germline lookup yields CDR1 SGDLS and CDR2 YYNGEE. The CDR3 is CASGEGDHYGYTF. The CDR3 DNA reads as TGTGCCAGCGGGGAGGGGGACCACTATGGCTACACCTTC.

The DNA of the CDR3 is TGTGCCAGCAGCCCACACACGACAGGTGCCAAGCGGGCCAACGTCCTGACTTTC. Amino acid sequence: CASSPHTTGAKRANVLTF. The gene calls are TRBV21-1 and TRBJ2-6; the table assigns TRBD1, which was not confirmed against the DNA. TRBV21-1 is reported as a pseudogene. This CDR3 is 18 amino acids long.

The chain carries TRBV7-9 and TRBJ1-5, with a possible D match to TRBD1 (5 bases). Germline V gives CDR1 SEHNR, CDR2 FQNEAQ (reference sequence). The V and J ends lost 4 bases and 4 bases respectively, with 17 bases between them. The CDR3 sequence is 16 residues long. The CDR3 nucleotides read TGTGCCAGCAGCTCAAACTTAGGGGAAGCAAATCAGCCCCAGCATTTT. It encodes CASSSNLGEANQPQHF.

The chain combines TRBV5-1 with TRBJ1-1; 11 bases align to TRBD1. The CDR3 sequence is 16 residues long. Germline V gives CDR1 SGHRS, CDR2 YFSETQ. Unmatched junction bases numbered 6, after V lost 4 bases and J lost 1 base. The chain's CDR3 is CASSRDRGWSNTEAFF. The DNA of the CDR3 is TGCGCCAGCAGCAGGGACAGGGGGTGGTCGAACACTGAAGCTTTCTTT.

This clone was found a few times. The genes are TRBV5-1 and TRBJ2-2; weak D call: TRBD1 (5 bases). CDR3 length: 15 amino acids. CDR1 is SGHRS and CDR2 is YFSETQ in the germline V gene. Trimming shortened V by 1 base and J by 3 bases, and 10 bases separated the two germline ends. CDR3 loop: CASSLQGPDTGELFF. In DNA, the CDR3 is TGCGCCAGCAGCTTGCAGGGTCCGGACACCGGGGAGCTGTTTTTT. Together with reference TRBV5-1 and TRBJ2-2, the CDR3 gives the full variable domain: KAGVTQTPRYLIKTRGQQVTLSCSPISGHRSVSWYQQTPGQGLQFLFEYFSETQRNKGNFPGRFSGRQFSNSRSEMNVSTLELGDSALYLCASSLQGPDTGELFFGEGSRLTVL.

The chain is built from TRBV30 and TRBJ2-5; TRBD1 might be the D (6 bases). The CDR3 runs 13 residues. Germline V lookup: CDR1 GTSNPN, CDR2 SVGIG (reference sequence). V gave up 2 bases and J gave up 1 base, with 8 bases separating them. CDR3 sequence (DNA): TGTGCCTGGAGTCGGGACACCCAAGAGACCCAGTACTTC. Its protein product is CAWSRDTQETQYF.

The chain has TRBV28 and TRBJ1-1; 8 nucleotides line up with TRBD1. The germline CDR1 and CDR2 sequences are MDHEN and SYDVKM. J was trimmed by 11 bases and V by 5 bases; bases with no gene match: 7. The CDR3 consists of 12 residues. The CDR3 nucleotides are TGTGCCAGCAGTCGCACAGGGGGATGGGCTTTCTTT. Its translation is CASSRTGGWAFF.

This chain links TRBV24-1 with TRBJ1-1, with D possibly being TRBD1 (5 bases). Germline V gene sequence: CDR1 KGHDR, CDR2 SFDVKD. V lost 7 bases and J 4 bases, leaving 12 bases between the germline ends. The CDR3 contains 13 residues. This CDR3 reads CATRGAPGTEAFF. The CDR3 DNA sequence: TGTGCCACCAGAGGGGCTCCCGGCACTGAAGCTTTCTTT.

The rearrangement uses TRBV6-2 or TRBV6-3 and TRBJ1-5; perhaps TRBD1 as D (5 bases). V lost 6 bases and J lost 5, with 11 bases in between. CDR3 size: 13 residues. Looked up from germline, CDR1 is MNHEY and CDR2 is SVGEGT. The CDR3 loop is CASSQQEHQPQHF. The CDR3 DNA reads TGTGCCAGCAGCCAACAGGAACATCAGCCCCAGCATTTT.

V usage is TRBV18 and J usage is TRBJ1-2; 8 nucleotides align to TRBD1. V gave up 0 bases and J gave up 6 bases; unmatched junction bases: 6. The CDR3 totals 15 residues. Germline V lookup: CDR1 KGHSH, CDR2 LQKENI. The CDR3 protein is CASSPPGTGSNGYTF. CDR3 DNA: TGTGCCAGCTCACCACCCGGGACAGGATCTAATGGCTACACCTTC.

This chain uses TRBV19 with TRBJ1-6; D is uncertain. The CDR3 has 13 residues. The germline gives CDR1 LNHDA, CDR2 SQIVND (reference sequence). The V end was cut by 5 bases, the J end by 7 bases, with 9 bases between. In nucleotides, the CDR3 is TGTGCCAGTAGTGGAGGGTGGAATTCACCCCTCCACTTT. Amino acids: CASSGGWNSPLHF.

This chain joins TRBV27 and TRBJ2-1; 14 nucleotides line up with TRBD2. The CDR3 runs 18 residues. Germline CDR1 MNHEY, CDR2 SMNVEV (reference sequence). V trimming: 1 base; J trimming: 8 bases; junction bases outside the gene matches: 10. CDR3 amino acids: CASSLWGLAGVNVYEQFF. CDR3 bases: TGTGCCAGCAGTTTATGGGGACTAGCGGGGGTTAACGTCTATGAGCAGTTCTTC.

CDR3 coding DNA: TGTGCCAGCAGCCCCGGAGGTTACGAGCAGTACTTC. As protein: CASSPGGYEQYF. The J gene is TRBJ2-7, the V gene TRBV3-1 (or the pseudogene TRBV3-2), with D perhaps TRBD2 (5 bases). CDR1 is LGHDT and CDR2 is YNNKEL in the germline V gene (reference sequence). V was pared by 4 bases and J by 4 bases, with 8 bases between. The CDR3 spans 12 residues.

V is TRBV19 and J is TRBJ1-1, with 10 bases aligning to TRBD1. With V trimmed by 5 bases and J by 2 bases, 2 bases remained unmatched. This CDR3 has 14 amino acids. Looked up from germline, CDR1 is LNHDA and CDR2 is SQIVND (reference sequence). This CDR3 is CASSDRGPNTEAFF. CDR3 DNA sequence: TGTGCCAGTAGTGACAGGGGGCCCAACACTGAAGCTTTCTTT.

The chain couples TRBV5-4 to TRBJ2-5; 7 positions agree with TRBD1. This CDR3 comprises 14 residues. Germline values: CDR1 SGHNT, CDR2 YYREEE (reference sequence). V trimming: 0 bases; J trimming: 5 bases; junction bases outside the gene matches: 4. CDR3 protein: CASSLAGQWETQYF. In nucleotides, the CDR3 is TGTGCCAGCAGCTTGGCGGGACAGTGGGAGACCCAGTACTTC.

CDR3 region: CASSFWTGGDTEAFF. The CDR3 DNA follows: TGTGCCAGCAGCTTCTGGACAGGGGGGGATACTGAAGCTTTCTTT. This rearrangement joins TRBV11-2 to TRBJ1-1; 10 bases are a match to TRBD1. The CDR3 spans 15 residues. The germline CDR1 and CDR2 sequences are SGHAT and FQNNGV. V shed 3 bases and J 5 bases; nucleotides not matched to a gene: 6.

The chain recombines TRBV6-5 with TRBJ2-2, with D maybe TRBD2 (6 bases). Trimming left V 6 bases short and J 4 bases short, with 12 bases between. The CDR3 is 14 amino acids. CDR1 and CDR2 from the germline V gene are MNHEY and SVGAGI. In DNA, the CDR3 is TGTGCCAGCAGGAACCCCGGGAGCACCGGGGAGCTGTTTTTT. Protein sequence: CASRNPGSTGELFF.

The rearrangement links TRBV7-2 to TRBJ1-1; D call uncertain. The V gene lost 0 bases and the J gene lost 2 bases, with 7 bases spanning the gap. This CDR3 spans 14 amino acids. CDR1 is SGHTA and CDR2 is FQGNSA in the germline V gene. The CDR3 loop is CASSLARGNTEAFF. CDR3 nucleotide sequence: TGTGCCAGCAGCTTAGCGCGGGGTAACACTGAAGCTTTCTTT.

The rearrangement uses TRBV13 and TRBJ1-4; D not certain. V lost 3 bases and J 8 bases, leaving 13 bases between the germline ends. The CDR3 has 14 residues. The germline V gene has CDR1 PRHDT and CDR2 FYEKMQ (reference sequence). This chain's CDR3 is CASSFGTRGEKLFF. For the CDR3, the DNA is TGTGCCAGCAGCTTCGGAACAAGAGGGGAAAAACTGTTTTTT.

This clone has at least ten counts. Other DNA sequences of this sample code for an identical CDR3. The V gene is TRBV6-5, the J gene TRBJ1-1, with D uncertain. The V gene's germline CDR1 is MNHEY and CDR2 SVGAGI. With 5 bases removed from V and 1 base from J, the gap between germline ends came to 11 bases. The CDR3 is made up of 14 amino acids. The CDR3 coding sequence is TGTGCCAGCAGTCGTCCGGGAGGGAACACTGAAGCTTTCTTT. The encoded protein is CASSRPGGNTEAFF.

This clone was seen a handful of times. This chain joins TRBV19 and TRBJ1-5; D gene ambiguous. The CDR3 has 13 residues. With 5 bases removed from V and 3 bases from J, the gap between germline ends came to 8 bases. Germline CDR1 LNHDA, CDR2 SQIVND (reference sequence). Here the CDR3 DNA reads TGTGCCAGTAGTTTACAGAACAATCAGCCCCAGCATTTT. This translates into CASSLQNNQPQHF.

This sequence joins TRBV3-1 (or the pseudogene TRBV3-2) and TRBJ2-5; TRBD1 might be the D (5 bases). CDR3 size: 15 residues. V lost 5 bases to trimming and J lost 4 bases, with 17 bases between them. CDR1 LGHDT and CDR2 YNNKEL come from the germline V gene (reference sequence). In nucleotides, the CDR3 is TGTGCCAGCAGCGATACTGCACAGGCCCCAGAGACCCAGTACTTC. It specifies CASSDTAQAPETQYF.

This clone has only a few counts. This CDR3 is CASSPSGTGTGHSPLHF. DNA of the CDR3: TGTGCCAGCAGCCCCTCGGGAACCGGGACAGGGCATTCACCCCTCCACTTT. This chain joins TRBV5-4 and TRBJ1-6; 9 nucleotides line up with TRBD1. V lost 4 bases, J lost 8 bases, and 13 bases stayed unmatched. The CDR3 length is 17 residues. Germline values: CDR1 SGHNT, CDR2 YYREEE (reference sequence).

The chain is built from TRBV29-1 and TRBJ2-3; the D is unclear. The CDR3 is 11 residues long. V was trimmed by 4 bases and J by 4 bases, leaving 6 bases between them. From germline, CDR1 is SQVTM and CDR2 ANQGSEA. In DNA, the CDR3 is TGCAGCGTTGGAGTCTCAGATACGCAGTATTTT. Encoded protein: CSVGVSDTQYF.

This rearrangement joins TRBV5-1 to TRBJ2-7; 7 bases are shared with TRBD1. The CDR3 runs 13 residues. The ends lost 7 bases at V and 4 bases at J; junction bases unmatched: 8. CDR1 and CDR2 from the germline V gene are SGHRS and YFSETQ. The CDR3 nucleotides are TGCGCCAGCGCGTACCGACAGGGTTACGAGCAGTACTTC. It is translated as CASAYRQGYEQYF.

CDR3 DNA sequence: TGTGCCAGCAGTGGCACAGGGGGCCCATACGAGCAGTACTTC. Translating it yields CASSGTGGPYEQYF. The V gene is TRBV25-1, the J gene TRBJ2-7; 9 bases are shared with TRBD1. In germline, CDR1 is MGHDK, CDR2 SYGVNS. This CDR3 region has 14 residues. V lost 4 bases, J lost 4 bases, and 5 bases stayed unmatched.